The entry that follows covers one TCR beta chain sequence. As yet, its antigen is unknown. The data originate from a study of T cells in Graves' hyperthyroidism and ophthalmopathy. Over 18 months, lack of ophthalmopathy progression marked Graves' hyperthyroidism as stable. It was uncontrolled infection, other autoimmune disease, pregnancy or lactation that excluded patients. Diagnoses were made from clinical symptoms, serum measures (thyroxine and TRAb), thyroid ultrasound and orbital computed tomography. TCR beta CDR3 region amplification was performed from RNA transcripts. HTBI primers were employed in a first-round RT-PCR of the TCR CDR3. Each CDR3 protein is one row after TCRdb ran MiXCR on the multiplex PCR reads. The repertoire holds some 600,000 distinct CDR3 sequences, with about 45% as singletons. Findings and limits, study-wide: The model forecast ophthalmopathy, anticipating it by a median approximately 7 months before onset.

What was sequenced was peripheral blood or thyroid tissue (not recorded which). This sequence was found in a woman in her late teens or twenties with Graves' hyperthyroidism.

The CDR3 loop reads CASSPSTGSGNTIYF. CDR3 bases: TGTGCCAGCAGCCCCTCGACAGGCTCTGGAAACACCATATATTTT. The chain links TRBV7-2 to TRBJ1-3, with a tentative D call TRBD1 (6 bases). Trimming took 5 bases from V and 0 from J, leaving 11 bases between them. CDR1 and CDR2 from the germline V gene are SGHTA and FQGNSA. This CDR3 has 15 amino acids. Combining the CDR3 with reference TRBV7-2 and TRBJ1-3 gives the whole variable domain GAGVSQSPSNKVTEKGKDVELRCDPISGHTALYWYRQSLGQGLEFLIYFQGNSAPDKSGLPSDRFSAERTGGSVSTLTIQRTQQEDSAVYLCASSPSTGSGNTIYFGEGSWLTVV.